These T cell receptor beta chains were read from a single sample in a study of T-cell reconstitution after alpha-beta-depleted transplantation in children. TCRdb used MiXCR to reprocess the PCR reads, holding one entry per CDR3 protein. The profile shows hundreds of thousands of distinct CDR3 sequences, more than 9% of them singletons. Sample: PBMCs, taken before TCRalphabeta/CD19-depleted stem cell transplant. The receptors here all came from a child younger than 10 with inherited bone marrow failure, due to receive a stem cell transplant. Both conserved end residues are part of each CDR3. A D gene is named only where the DNA matches it firmly. Where a row states a size, it is once, few, many or the class of an expanded clone; other rows omit it.

clone_size j_call v_call d_call cdr3_aa cdr3_nt
few TRBJ2-7 TRBV18 . CASSPQKGRGAHPYEQYF TGTGCCAGCTCACCACAGAAAGGGCGCGGGGCCCACCCCTACGAGCAGTACTTC
. TRBJ2-7 TRBV28 . CASSYIGRLSSYEQYF TGTGCCAGCAGTTACATTGGGAGGCTGAGCTCCTACGAGCAGTACTTC
many TRBJ2-7 TRBV7-8 . CASSLALRNEQYF TGTGCCAGCAGCTTAGCGCTGAGGAACGAGCAGTACTTC
. TRBJ2-3 TRBV4-2 . CASSQDPGIGSETDTQYF TGTGCCAGCAGCCAAGATCCCGGGATAGGGAGTGAGACAGATACGCAGTATTTT
many TRBJ2-7 TRBV7-8 TRBD1 CASSSRRDRVYEQYF TGTGCCAGCAGCTCTCGTCGGGACAGAGTCTACGAGCAGTACTTC
. TRBJ2-7 TRBV18 . CASKNGEYYEQYF TGTGCCAGTAAAAACGGGGAATACTACGAGCAGTACTTC
many TRBJ1-1 TRBV30 . CAWSVPGHRNTEAFF TGTGCCTGGAGTGTACCTGGCCATAGGAACACTGAAGCTTTCTTT
many TRBJ2-7 TRBV27 . CASSPLVNSYEQYF TGTGCCAGCAGTCCTCTAGTCAACTCCTACGAGCAGTACTTC
many TRBJ2-7 TRBV10-2 TRBD2 CASSESLAGGQYF TGCGCCAGCAGTGAAAGCCTAGCGGGAGGGCAGTACTTC
few TRBJ2-1 TRBV7-9 . CASSLEAAYNEQFF TGTGCCAGCAGCTTAGAGGCAGCTTACAATGAGCAGTTCTTC
many TRBJ1-2 TRBV4-1 TRBD1 CASSQEKGATYGYTF TGCGCCAGCAGCCAAGAGAAGGGGGCGACCTATGGCTACACCTTC
few TRBJ1-2 TRBV3-1 . CASSQGSPGYTF TGTGCCAGCAGCCAAGGGTCGCCCGGCTACACCTTC
. TRBJ2-2 TRBV2 . CASSDRAAGELFF TGTGCCAGCAGTGACAGGGCCGCCGGGGAGCTGTTTTTT
many TRBJ1-4 TRBV5-1 . CASSLDRDPNEKLFF TGCGCCAGCAGCTTGGACCGGGACCCTAATGAAAAACTGTTTTTT
many TRBJ2-7 TRBV20-1 . CSASFLGEIYEQYF TGCAGTGCTAGTTTTTTGGGTGAGATCTACGAGCAGTACTTC
many TRBJ2-7 TRBV27 . CASSLRLGSFNEQYF TGTGCCAGCAGTTTACGACTCGGGAGTTTCAACGAGCAGTACTTC
many TRBJ2-1 TRBV7-6 . CASSLGVAAGSYNEQFF TGTGCCAGCAGCTTAGGGGTCGCGGCCGGCTCCTACAATGAGCAGTTCTTC
many TRBJ2-7 TRBV24-1 . CATMGGDYEQYF TGTGCCACCATGGGTGGGGACTACGAGCAGTACTTC
many TRBJ2-3 TRBV3-1 . CASRRRLASSTDTQYF TGTGCCAGCAGACGTCGACTGGCTTCGAGCACAGATACGCAGTATTTT
. TRBJ1-2 TRBV28 . CASSSITGPYGYTF TGTGCCAGCAGTTCCATCACAGGGCCCTATGGCTACACCTTC
. TRBJ2-7 TRBV19 TRBD1 CASRDRGNEQYF TGTGCCAGCCGGGACAGGGGGAACGAGCAGTACTTC
many TRBJ2-2 TRBV20-1 TRBD2 CSVPSGGGTGELFF TGCAGTGTTCCTAGCGGGGGGGGCACCGGGGAGCTGTTTTTT
many TRBJ1-4 TRBV4-2 . CASSQFFGLTNEKLFF TGTGCCAGCAGCCAGTTTTTCGGGCTCACTAATGAAAAACTGTTTTTT
many TRBJ2-3 TRBV9 TRBD2 CASSVEELAASTDTQYF TGTGCCAGCAGCGTAGAGGAACTAGCGGCGAGCACAGATACGCAGTATTTT
. TRBJ2-1 TRBV18 TRBD2 CASSPLMTSGPYNEQFF TGTGCCAGCTCACCCTTAATGACTAGCGGCCCCTACAATGAGCAGTTCTTC
few TRBJ2-3 TRBV6-1 . CASGVQLGDTQYF TGTGCCAGCGGGGTTCAGCTCGGAGATACGCAGTATTTT
many TRBJ2-7 TRBV20-1 . CSARPGHSYEQYF TGCAGTGCCCGACCGGGCCACTCCTACGAGCAGTACTTC
many TRBJ2-3 TRBV5-1 . CASSLRRRPPDTQYF TGCGCCAGCAGCTTGAGGAGAAGGCCCCCAGATACGCAGTATTTT
few TRBJ2-1 TRBV6-1 . CASSDLGGRNNEQFF TGTGCCAGCAGTGACCTCGGGGGTAGGAACAATGAGCAGTTCTTC
. TRBJ1-2 TRBV28 . CASSFASVEHGYTF TGTGCCAGCAGTTTTGCGTCAGTGGAGCATGGCTACACCTTC
many TRBJ2-7 TRBV20-1 . CSARTRAYEQYF TGCAGTGCTAGGACCCGCGCCTACGAGCAGTACTTC
many TRBJ2-7 TRBV7-9 TRBD1 CASSSQGANEQYF TGTGCCAGCAGCTCACAGGGGGCGAACGAGCAGTACTTC
many TRBJ2-4 TRBV12-3/TRBV12-4 . CASSLQYF TGTGCCAGCAGTTTGCAGTACTTC
. TRBJ2-2 TRBV7-6 . CASSLLERTENTGELFF TGTGCCAGCAGCTTATTGGAGAGGACGGAGAACACCGGGGAGCTGTTTTTT
many TRBJ2-1 TRBV4-2 . CASSHRYNEQFF TGTGCCAGCAGCCATCGGTACAATGAGCAGTTCTTC
many TRBJ2-3 TRBV6-1 . CASTPGVIADTDTQYF TGTGCCAGCACCCCGGGGGTCATTGCGGATACAGATACGCAGTATTTT
many TRBJ2-2 TRBV4-3 . CASSQEGDPNTGELFF TGCGCCAGCAGCCAAGAGGGGGACCCGAACACCGGGGAGCTGTTTTTT
. TRBJ2-7 TRBV12-3/TRBV12-4 . CASSFRGPIARENEQYF TGTGCCAGCAGTTTTAGGGGTCCCATCGCCAGAGAAAACGAGCAGTACTTC
many TRBJ2-2 TRBV10-3 TRBD2 CAISGIAGVSAGGELFF TGTGCCATCAGTGGAATAGCGGGAGTGTCTGCGGGCGGGGAGCTGTTTTTT
. TRBJ2-1 TRBV7-9 . CASSFWTARNEQFF TGTGCCAGCAGCTTCTGGACAGCACGCAATGAGCAGTTCTTC
many TRBJ2-7 TRBV3-1 TRBD2 CASSQLAGDSYEQYF TGTGCCAGCAGCCAACTAGCGGGAGATTCGTACGAGCAGTACTTC
many TRBJ2-7 TRBV20-1 TRBD2 CSASLAGVSYEQYF TGCAGTGCTAGCCTAGCGGGAGTCTCCTACGAGCAGTACTTC
many TRBJ2-7 TRBV5-5 TRBD1 CASSMGQSTYEQYF TGTGCCAGCAGCATGGGACAGAGTACTTACGAGCAGTACTTC